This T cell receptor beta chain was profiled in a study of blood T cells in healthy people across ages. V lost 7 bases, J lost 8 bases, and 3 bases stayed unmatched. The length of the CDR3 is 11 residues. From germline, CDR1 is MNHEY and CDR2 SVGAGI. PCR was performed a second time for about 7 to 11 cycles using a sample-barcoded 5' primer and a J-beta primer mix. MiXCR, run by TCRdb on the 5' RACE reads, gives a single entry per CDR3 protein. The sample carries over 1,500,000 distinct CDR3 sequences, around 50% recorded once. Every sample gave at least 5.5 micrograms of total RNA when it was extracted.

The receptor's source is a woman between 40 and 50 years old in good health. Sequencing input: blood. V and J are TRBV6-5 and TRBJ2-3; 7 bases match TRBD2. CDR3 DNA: TGTGCCAGCACCGGGGGGATTACGCAGTATTTT. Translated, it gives CASTGGITQYF.